This T cell receptor (beta chain) derives from a study of lymphopenia after photon versus proton radiotherapy. Clones were read by immunoSEQ multiplex PCR, and TCRdb kept only the in-frame ones, dropping some. The sample consists of more than 35,000 clones, 85% to 90% of them appearing once. Of note for this clone: As yet, its antigen is unknown.

Study-wide results and limits: Under photons, naive T cells and diversity fell while effector/memory populations rose. After lymphocyte nadir, photon-treated repertoires showed oligoclonal expansion, especially CD8+ Temra. Better survival with proton therapy was suggested as possible, not demonstrated.

V lost 0 bases and J 0 bases, leaving 16 bases between the germline ends. CDR1 and CDR2 (germline): SGDLS, YYNGEE. CDR3 length: 18 amino acids. V gene TRBV9 combines with J gene TRBJ2-1; D is ambiguous. Sequenced material: peripheral blood, taken from a patient treated with photon-based radiotherapy. This TCR was recovered from a man aged 50-60 years with gastric cancer. The CDR3 protein is CASSVDQVFTSSYNEQFF. The CDR3 nucleotides are TGTGCCAGCAGCGTAGATCAAGTATTTACCTCCTCCTACAATGAGCAGTTCTTC.